Sequencing of this T cell receptor beta chain was carried out in a study of T cells in women clearing cervical HPV infection. A note on this clone: The read ends 3 residues shy of where the CDR3 ends; the end is completed using the germline J gene.

TCRdb's copy holds only in-frame clones and misses some; the assay was immunoSEQ multiplex PCR. With around 39,000 clones in the sample, the ten largest clones hold 6% to 8%. V shed 5 bases and J shed 2 bases, with 12 bases lying between them. CDR1 and CDR2 (germline): LNHDA, SQIVND (reference sequence). This CDR3 region has 14 residues. The sequenced sample consisted of blood buffy coat. The source is a woman between 18 and 70 years old with a cervical HPV16 infection that either progressed to CIN3+ or cleared (not recorded which). The genes are TRBV19 and TRBJ1-2; a weak D match, TRBD1 (5 bases). CDR3 protein: CASSVSGGNYGYTF. CDR3 DNA (partial): TGTGCCAGTAGTGTTTCCGGGGGAAACTATGGC.